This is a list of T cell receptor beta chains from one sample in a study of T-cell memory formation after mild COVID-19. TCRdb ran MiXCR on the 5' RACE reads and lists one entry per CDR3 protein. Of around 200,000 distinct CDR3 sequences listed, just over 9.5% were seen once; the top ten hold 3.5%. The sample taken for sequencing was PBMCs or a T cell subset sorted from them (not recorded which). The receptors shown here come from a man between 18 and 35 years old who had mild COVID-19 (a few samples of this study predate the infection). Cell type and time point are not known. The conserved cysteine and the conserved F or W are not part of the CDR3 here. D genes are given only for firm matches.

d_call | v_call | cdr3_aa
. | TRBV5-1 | ASSFAGIPNELF
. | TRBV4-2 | ASSQEGKGKAEQF
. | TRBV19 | ASSVTGTYQETQY
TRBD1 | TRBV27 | ASSLGGGMKSQH
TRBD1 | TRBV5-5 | ASSETGDSTGELF
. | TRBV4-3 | ASSQGRVKAGGPNYGYT
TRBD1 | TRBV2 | ASTRDRGNGYT
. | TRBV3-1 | ASSQDLLNYGYT
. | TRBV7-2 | ASSFLPGDEQY
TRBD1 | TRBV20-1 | SARPHAGTGMGYYGYT
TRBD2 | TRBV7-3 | ASSPPGLAGRNEQF
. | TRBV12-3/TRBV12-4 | ASSLMDQETQY
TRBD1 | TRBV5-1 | VSYPGQQTYGYT
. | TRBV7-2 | ASSPRDGKIYEQY
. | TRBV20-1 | SARVGAGNEQF
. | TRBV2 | ARGRERSGANVLT
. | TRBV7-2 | ASSTPLVTQY
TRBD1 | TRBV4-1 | ASSQWTGHTGELF
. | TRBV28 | ASSPQTGGLGAF
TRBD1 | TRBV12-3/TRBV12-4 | ASSLNRGHGELF
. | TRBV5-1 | ASSSGQGDTEAF
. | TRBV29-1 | SVTLGGPDSYNEQF
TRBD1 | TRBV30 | AWSRLRGQRTDTQY
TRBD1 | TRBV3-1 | ASSPGQGHRQPQH
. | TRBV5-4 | ASSLAPGDGYT
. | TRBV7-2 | ASSLVSTSGNTIY